This record covers a single T cell receptor beta chain. Its matching antigen is unknown. The data stem from a study of T cell responses to AZD1222 COVID-19 vaccine. Study-wide points: The breadth and depth of Spike-specific TCRs increased once two AZD1222 doses had been given. Repertoires were sampled only after the peak T cell response. Among AZD1222 vaccinees, only six were seropositive at baseline.

Germline V gene lookup returns CDR1 SGHTA and CDR2 FQGNSA. The CDR3 contains 14 residues. V was pared by 2 bases and J by 7 bases, with 12 bases between. Libraries were prepared by immunoSEQ multiplex PCR; TCRdb keeps only in-frame clonotypes and omits some of them. The sample includes 100,000 to 120,000 clones, around 90% seen only once; the top ten take around 15%. Whether given at about 4 or about 12 weeks, second doses were pooled. The specimen was peripheral blood, collected 28 days after the second AZD1222 dose. The V gene is TRBV7-2, the J gene TRBJ2-4; unclear D gene. This TCR was sampled from an adult who received the AZD1222 COVID-19 vaccine. CDR3 coding DNA: TGTGCCAGCAGCTTAAAAGGTCTCGGGAACATTCAGTACTTC. Amino acid sequence: CASSLKGLGNIQYF.